Following are 6 T cell receptor beta chains from one sample sequenced in a study of regulatory T cells in long-lasting Graves disease. Time point indicated: newly diagnosed GD, antithyroid drugs for less than 3 months. The TCR library was prepared using RNA isolated from PBMCs. Arm-PCR of CDR3 regions with iRepertoire HTBI primers generated TCR beta libraries. TCRdb re-analysed the multiplex PCR reads in MiXCR, keeping a single row per CDR3 protein. The sample yields some 340,000 distinct CDR3 sequences, 12% seen once. The same sample was also studied in work on T cells in Graves' hyperthyroidism and ophthalmopathy.

The sample was peripheral blood mononuclear cells (PBMCs), taken at new diagnosis, from a patient treated with antithyroid drugs. The receptors here all came from a woman between 18 and 29 years old with Graves disease.

This clonotype occurred many times. This rearrangement joins TRBV12-3 or TRBV12-4 to TRBJ1-3; D ambiguous. V shed 3 bases and J shed 4 bases, with 10 bases lying between them. This CDR3 spans 14 amino acids. The chain's CDR3 is CASSFEPMGNTIYF. The CDR3 coding sequence is TGTGCCAGCAGTTTCGAACCCATGGGAAACACCATATATTTT.

This clonotype was counted at least ten times. The gene calls are TRBV28 and TRBJ2-7, with 10 nucleotides matching TRBD1. Germline CDR1 and CDR2: MDHEN and SYDVKM. The CDR3 is 15 residues long. V lost 5 bases, J lost 3 bases, and 7 bases stayed unmatched. The CDR3 reads CASSQRQGAGYEQYF. DNA for the CDR3: TGTGCCAGCAGTCAGAGACAGGGGGCTGGCTACGAGCAGTACTTC.

Ten or more counts support this clonotype. This chain uses TRBV20-1 with TRBJ2-1, with D hard to call. Germline V gives CDR1 DFQATT, CDR2 SNEGSKA (reference sequence). CDR3 length: 15 amino acids. V lost 2 bases and J 0 bases, leaving 11 bases between the germline ends. The CDR3 bases are TGCAGTGCTAGATCTCCCGTTAACTCCTACAATGAGCAGTTCTTC. Translated, it gives CSARSPVNSYNEQFF.

Of note for this clonotype: A much bigger clone sits one base away, suggesting this may be a read error. The chain combines TRBV6-2 or TRBV6-3 with TRBJ2-7; D might be TRBD1 (5 bases). The CDR3 spans 15 residues. Germline CDR1 is MNHEY and CDR2 is SVGEGT. The CDR3 spells CASSYRGDSSYGQYV. DNA of the CDR3: TGTGCCAGCAGTTACCGAGGCGACAGCTCCTACGGGCAGTACGTC.

This clonotype was found a few times. This may be a read error, as it is one base from a much larger clone. This chain links TRBV6-2 or TRBV6-3 with TRBJ1-6, with 8 bases lining up with TRBD1. Germline lookup yields CDR1 MNHEY and CDR2 SVGEGT. The CDR3 runs to 15 residues. CDR3 sequence (DNA): TGTGCCGGCAGTGAAACGGACAGGGTAAATTCACCCCTCCACTTT. This encodes CAGSETDRVNSPLHF.

This clonotype has ten or more counts. The chain employs TRBV19 and TRBJ1-1, with TRBD1 matching over 9 bases. Losses at the gene ends were 5 bases for V and 3 bases for J; bases not matched to a gene: 7. Germline values: CDR1 LNHDA, CDR2 SQIVND (reference sequence). This CDR3 spans 15 amino acids. CDR3 residues: CASSPRDRADTEAFF. CDR3 DNA sequence: TGTGCCAGTAGTCCCCGGGACAGGGCGGACACTGAAGCTTTCTTT.